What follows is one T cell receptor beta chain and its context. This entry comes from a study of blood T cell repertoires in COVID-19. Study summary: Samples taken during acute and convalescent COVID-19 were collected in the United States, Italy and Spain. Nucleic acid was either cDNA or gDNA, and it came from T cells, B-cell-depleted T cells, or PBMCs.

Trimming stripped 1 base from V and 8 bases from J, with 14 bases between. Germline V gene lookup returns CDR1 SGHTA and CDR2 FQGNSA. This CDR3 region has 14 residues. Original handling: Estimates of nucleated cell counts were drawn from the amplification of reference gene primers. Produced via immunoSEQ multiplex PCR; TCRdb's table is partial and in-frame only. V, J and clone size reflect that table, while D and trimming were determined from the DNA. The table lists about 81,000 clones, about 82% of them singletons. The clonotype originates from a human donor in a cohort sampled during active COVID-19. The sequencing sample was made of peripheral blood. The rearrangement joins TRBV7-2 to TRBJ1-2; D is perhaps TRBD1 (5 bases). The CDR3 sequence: CASSLGGGEGGYTF. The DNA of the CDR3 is TGTGCCAGCAGCTTAGGGGGCGGGGAGGGAGGCTACACCTTC. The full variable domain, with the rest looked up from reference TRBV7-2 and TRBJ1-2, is GAGVSQSPSNKVTEKGKDVELRCDPISGHTALYWYRQSLGQGLEFLIYFQGNSAPDKSGLPSDRFSAERTGGSVSTLTIQRTQQEDSAVYLCASSLGGGEGGYTFGSGTRLTVV.